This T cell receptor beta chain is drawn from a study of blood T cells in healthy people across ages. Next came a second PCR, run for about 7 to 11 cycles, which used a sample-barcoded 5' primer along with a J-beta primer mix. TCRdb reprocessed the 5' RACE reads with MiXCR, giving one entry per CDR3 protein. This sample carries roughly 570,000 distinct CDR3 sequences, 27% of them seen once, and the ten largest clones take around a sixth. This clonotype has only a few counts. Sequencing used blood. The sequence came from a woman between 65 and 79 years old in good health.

The CDR3 DNA sequence: TGCAGTGCCGGACCCCGGACAGGGCAGAACACCGGGGAGCTGTTTTTT. Translation: CSAGPRTGQNTGELFF. This chain uses TRBV20-1 with TRBJ2-2, with 8 bases matching TRBD1. V lost 6 bases to trimming and J lost 1 base; unmatched junction nucleotides: 10. The CDR3 covers 16 residues. The germline CDR1 and CDR2 sequences are DFQATT and SNEGSKA (reference sequence).